This is a list of T cell receptor beta chains from one sample in a study of cytomegalovirus exposure and HLA in healthy donors. Repertoires were generated with immunoSEQ multiplex PCR, while TCRdb's copy carries only in-frame clones and drops some. The repertoire includes some 250,000 clones, around 80% of them detected once, and around 8% sits in the top ten. The sequenced sample was PBMCs. The receptor source for this set is a woman in her fifties or sixties in good health and CMV-seropositive. Each CDR3 is given with its conserved first and last residue. D genes are given only for firm matches. Clone size is shown for a subset of rows, as once, few, many or a class of expanded clone.

V,J,size,D,DNA,CDR3
TRBV29-1,TRBJ2-6,-,-,TGCAGCGTTCTCTCTACGGACTCTTTGACTGGGGCCAACGTCCTGACTTTC,CSVLSTDSLTGANVLTF
TRBV7-3,TRBJ2-7,-,TRBD1,TGTGCCAGCAGCTTACAGGGGGTGGAGGAGCAGTACTTC,CASSLQGVEEQYF
TRBV10-3,TRBJ2-1,once,-,TGTGCCATCAGTGGGGAGGGGGAGAAGGGTAATGAGCAGTTCTTC,CAISGEGEKGNEQFF
TRBV9,TRBJ2-1,-,-,TGTGCCAGCAGCGTTAGCAGTCAGCAGTTCTTC,CASSVSSQQFF
TRBV11-2,TRBJ1-2,once,-,TGTGCCAGCAGCTTAGATCCCGGGACTAACTATGGCTACACCTTC,CASSLDPGTNYGYTF
TRBV7-2,TRBJ2-1,-,-,TGTGCCAGCAGCTCCGGGACTCCGCGTGAGCAGTTCTTC,CASSSGTPREQFF
TRBV2,TRBJ2-7,-,-,TGTGCCAGCAGTGAAGTCGTGGACAACTCCTACGAGCAGTACTTC,CASSEVVDNSYEQYF
TRBV29-1,TRBJ1-1,-,-,TGCAGCGTTGGTGTAAGGGGAAACACTGAAGCTTTCTTT,CSVGVRGNTEAFF
TRBV28,TRBJ2-5,-,TRBD2,TGTGCCAGCAGTACCGGGACTAGCGGGAACTTC,CASSTGTSGNF
TRBV19,TRBJ1-1,-,-,TGTGCCAGTAGTAAACCGCCGGTCACTGAAGCTTTCTTT,CASSKPPVTEAFF
TRBV4-1,TRBJ2-1,-,-,TGCGCCAGCAGCCAGGGGGCTTGGACATCCTACAATGAGCAGTTCTTC,CASSQGAWTSYNEQFF
TRBV7-9,TRBJ1-3,-,-,TGTGCCAGCAACTACCCTGGGGCCGCTGGAAACACCATATATTTT,CASNYPGAAGNTIYF
TRBV5-6,TRBJ1-4,-,-,TGTGCCAGCAGCGCGGGACCGAGGGAGGAAAAACTGTTTTTT,CASSAGPREEKLFF
TRBV10-3,TRBJ2-3,-,-,TGTGCCATCATGGAGCGGGCCTCTAGCACAGATACGCAGTATTTT,CAIMERASSTDTQYF
TRBV2,TRBJ1-1,-,-,TGTGCCAGCAGTGGTGAGATGAACACTGAAGCTTTCTTT,CASSGEMNTEAFF
TRBV6-1,TRBJ2-1,-,-,TGTGCCAGCAGTGATGGAGATTCGGATGAGCAGTTCTTC,CASSDGDSDEQFF
TRBV5-1,TRBJ1-3,-,-,TGCGCCAGCAGCTTGGACTTGAGCTCTGGAAACACCATATATTTT,CASSLDLSSGNTIYF
TRBV5-5,TRBJ1-5,-,-,TGTGCCAGCAGCTTCACAGGGCATCAGCCCCAGCATTTT,CASSFTGHQPQHF
TRBV6-1,TRBJ2-1,-,-,TGTGCCAGCAGTGGGGTGGAAGCGGACCATAGCTCCTACAATGAGCAGTTCTTC,CASSGVEADHSSYNEQFF
TRBV19,TRBJ2-3,-,-,TGTGCCAGTAGTTCAGCGGAAACACCCACAGATACGCAGTATTTT,CASSSAETPTDTQYF
TRBV7-2,TRBJ2-7,-,-,TGTGCCAGCAGCCGAAGGGGGGAGCAGTACTTC,CASSRRGEQYF
TRBV5-1,TRBJ2-3,-,TRBD2,TGCGCCAGCAGCCCAGGGACTAGCGAACACACAGATACGCAGTATTTT,CASSPGTSEHTDTQYF
TRBV4-1,TRBJ2-5,-,TRBD2,TGCGCCAGCAGCCAAGAGGAGCGGGGTGATTTCGAGACCCAGTACTTC,CASSQEERGDFETQYF
TRBV18,TRBJ1-2,-,TRBD1,TGTGCCAGCTCAGTCACAGGGGGCGCAGGCTATGGCTACACCTTC,CASSVTGGAGYGYTF
TRBV7-8,TRBJ1-1,-,-,TGTGCCAGCAGCCACAGGGATAATGAAGCTTTCTTT,CASSHRDNEAFF
TRBV9,TRBJ1-5,-,-,TGTGCCAGCAGCGTGGGGGGGTCCAATCAGCCCCAGCATTTT,CASSVGGSNQPQHF
TRBV10-3,TRBJ1-4,once,-,TGTGCCATCAGTGCCCGGGGGACTAATGAAAAACTGTTTTTT,CAISARGTNEKLFF
TRBV6-6,TRBJ2-2,-,TRBD2,TGTGCCAGCAGTTTCAGCGGGAGCCTAAAATCCGGGGAGCTGTTTTTT,CASSFSGSLKSGELFF
TRBV6-5,TRBJ2-7,-,TRBD2,TGTGCCAGCAGTTACTCGACTAGCGGGAACTACGAGCAGTACTTC,CASSYSTSGNYEQYF
TRBV6-6,TRBJ2-1,-,-,TGTGCCAGCAGTTCCTTAGGACAGGGAGGGAATGAGCAGTTCTTC,CASSSLGQGGNEQFF
TRBV11-2,TRBJ1-2,-,-,TGTGCCAGCAGCTTAGCTCCGACTACGGGGAGGGGCTACACCTTC,CASSLAPTTGRGYTF
TRBV2,TRBJ2-1,-,TRBD1,TGTGCCAGCAGTGAAGGGACAGGTTCTAATGAGCAGTTCTTC,CASSEGTGSNEQFF
TRBV28,TRBJ2-7,-,TRBD2,TGTGCCAGCAGTACGGCGGGAGTATCCTACGAGCAGTACTTC,CASSTAGVSYEQYF
TRBV18,TRBJ1-2,-,TRBD1,TGTGCCAGCTCACCACCCCTCGCAGGGGGCTATGGCTACACCTTC,CASSPPLAGGYGYTF
TRBV5-1,TRBJ2-5,-,TRBD2,TGCGCCAGCAGCCCTGGACTAGCGGGAGTACAAGAGACCCAGTACTTC,CASSPGLAGVQETQYF
TRBV6-1,TRBJ2-1,-,TRBD2,TGTGCCAGCAGTGAAGCCCTGGGCGATAGCGGGAGGGCTCGGTTCTTC,CASSEALGDSGRARFF
TRBV5-1,TRBJ2-1,-,-,TGCGCCAGCAGCTTGGGGGTCGGGGACTATGAGCAGTTCTTC,CASSLGVGDYEQFF
TRBV5-6,TRBJ1-5,-,-,TGTGCCAGCAGCTGGGGGGGGGCCCGCTCAGGACCCAATCAGCCCCAGCATTTT,CASSWGGARSGPNQPQHF
TRBV6-1,TRBJ1-2,-,-,TGTGCCAGCAGTGAACACAGGAACTATGGCTACACCTTC,CASSEHRNYGYTF
TRBV7-9,TRBJ1-2,-,TRBD1,TGTGCCACCTCACAGGGGAACTCTGGCTACACCTTC,CATSQGNSGYTF
TRBV5-5,TRBJ1-1,once,TRBD1,TGTGCCAGCAGCGCAGGACAGGGGGCGGTGAACACTGAAGCTTTCTTT,CASSAGQGAVNTEAFF
TRBV5-5,TRBJ2-5,-,-,TGTGCCAGCAGCACGGGACACCACAAAGAGACCCAGTACTTC,CASSTGHHKETQYF
TRBV6-5,TRBJ2-4,once,-,TGTGCCAGCAGTTACTCACCGGGTGGCGCCAAAAACATTCAGTACTTC,CASSYSPGGAKNIQYF
TRBV4-1,TRBJ2-4,-,-,TGCGCCAGCAGCCAAGAACGCGAACCCTTAGCCAAAAACATTCAGTACTTC,CASSQEREPLAKNIQYF
TRBV13,TRBJ2-7,-,TRBD1,TGTGCCAGCAGCTTATCCCCAAGGACAGGTATCTCCTACGAGCAGTACTTC,CASSLSPRTGISYEQYF
TRBV5-4,TRBJ2-1,-,TRBD2,TGTGCCAGCAGCTTTATAGCGGGCTCTCTCACTCCAAATGAGCAGTTCTTC,CASSFIAGSLTPNEQFF
TRBV23-1,TRBJ2-1,-,TRBD2,TGCGCCAGCAGTCATTTAGGACTAGCGGGAGTTCTCTGCTCCTACAATGAGCAGTTCTTC,CASSHLGLAGVLCSYNEQFF
TRBV2,TRBJ1-1,-,-,TGTGCCAGCAGTGAACACGGGAACACTGAAGCTTTCTTT,CASSEHGNTEAFF
TRBV11-2,TRBJ1-1,-,-,TGTGCCAGCAGCCCCTGGGGGCGGCGGAACACTGAAGCTTTCTTT,CASSPWGRRNTEAFF
TRBV6-1,TRBJ2-7,-,TRBD1,TGTCAGTACGTGGCAGGGGGCTTGGGCGAGCAGTACTTC,CQYVAGGLGEQYF